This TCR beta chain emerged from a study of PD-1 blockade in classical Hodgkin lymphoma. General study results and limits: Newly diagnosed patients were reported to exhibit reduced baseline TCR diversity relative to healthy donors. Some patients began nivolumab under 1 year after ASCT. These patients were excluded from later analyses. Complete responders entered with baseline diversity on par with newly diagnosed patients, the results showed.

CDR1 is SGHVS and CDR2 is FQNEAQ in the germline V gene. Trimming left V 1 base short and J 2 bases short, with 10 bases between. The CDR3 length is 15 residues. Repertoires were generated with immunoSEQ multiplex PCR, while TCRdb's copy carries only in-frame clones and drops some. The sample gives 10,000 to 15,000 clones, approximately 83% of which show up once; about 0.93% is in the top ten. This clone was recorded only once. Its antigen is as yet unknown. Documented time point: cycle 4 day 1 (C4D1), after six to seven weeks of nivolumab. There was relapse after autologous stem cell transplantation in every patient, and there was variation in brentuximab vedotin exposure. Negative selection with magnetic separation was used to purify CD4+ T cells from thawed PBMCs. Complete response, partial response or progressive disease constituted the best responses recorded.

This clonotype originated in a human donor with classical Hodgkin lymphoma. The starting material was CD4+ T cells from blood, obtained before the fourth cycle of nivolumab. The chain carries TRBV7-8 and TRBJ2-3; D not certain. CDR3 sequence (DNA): TGTGCCAGCAGCTTAGGGTTAGTGTACACAGATACGCAGTATTTT. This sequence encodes CASSLGLVYTDTQYF.